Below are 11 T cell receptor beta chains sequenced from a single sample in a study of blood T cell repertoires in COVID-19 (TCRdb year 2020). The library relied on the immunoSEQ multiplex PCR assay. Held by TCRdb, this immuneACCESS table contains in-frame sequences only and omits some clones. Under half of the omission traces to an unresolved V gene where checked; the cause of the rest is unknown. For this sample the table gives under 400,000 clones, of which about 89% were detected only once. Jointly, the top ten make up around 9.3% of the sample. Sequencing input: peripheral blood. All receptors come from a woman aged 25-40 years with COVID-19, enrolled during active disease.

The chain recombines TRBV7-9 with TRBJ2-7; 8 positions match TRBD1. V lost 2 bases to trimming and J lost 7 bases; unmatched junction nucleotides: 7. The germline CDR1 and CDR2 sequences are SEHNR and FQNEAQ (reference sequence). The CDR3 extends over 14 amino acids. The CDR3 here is CASSLMGTGHEQYF. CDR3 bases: TGTGCCAGCAGCTTAATGGGGACAGGACATGAGCAGTACTTC.

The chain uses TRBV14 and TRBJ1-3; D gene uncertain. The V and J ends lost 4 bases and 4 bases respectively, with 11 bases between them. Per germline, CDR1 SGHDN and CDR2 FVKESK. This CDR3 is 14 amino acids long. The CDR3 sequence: CASSLIGSGNTIYF. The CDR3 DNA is TGTGCCAGCAGCCTCATCGGGTCGGGAAACACCATATATTTT.

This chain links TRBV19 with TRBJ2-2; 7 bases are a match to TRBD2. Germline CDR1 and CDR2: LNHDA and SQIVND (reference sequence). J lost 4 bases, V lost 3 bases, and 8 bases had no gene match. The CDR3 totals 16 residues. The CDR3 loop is CASSIRGDLTTGELFF. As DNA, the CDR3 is TGTGCCAGTAGTATCCGGGGGGATCTCACCACCGGGGAGCTGTTTTTT.

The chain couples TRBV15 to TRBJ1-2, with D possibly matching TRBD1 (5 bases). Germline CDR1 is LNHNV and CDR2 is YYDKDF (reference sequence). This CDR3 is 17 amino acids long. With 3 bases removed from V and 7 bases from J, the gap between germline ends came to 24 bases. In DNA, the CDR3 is TGTGCCACCAGCAGGGATCGGAATGGGGGGACCATGCCTGGCTACACCTTC. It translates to CATSRDRNGGTMPGYTF.

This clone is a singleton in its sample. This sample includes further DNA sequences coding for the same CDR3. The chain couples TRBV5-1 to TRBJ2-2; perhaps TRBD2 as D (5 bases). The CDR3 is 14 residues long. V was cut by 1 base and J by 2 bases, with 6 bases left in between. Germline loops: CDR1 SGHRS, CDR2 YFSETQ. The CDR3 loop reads CASSLSGNTGELFF. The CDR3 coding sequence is TGCGCCAGCAGCTTGAGCGGTAACACCGGGGAGCTGTTTTTT.

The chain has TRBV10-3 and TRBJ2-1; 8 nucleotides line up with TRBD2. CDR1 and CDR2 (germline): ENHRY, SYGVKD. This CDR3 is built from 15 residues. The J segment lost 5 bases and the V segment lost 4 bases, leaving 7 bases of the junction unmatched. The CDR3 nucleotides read TGTGCCATCAGTGTTCAAGGACTAGCTGACAATGAGCAGTTCTTC. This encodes CAISVQGLADNEQFF.

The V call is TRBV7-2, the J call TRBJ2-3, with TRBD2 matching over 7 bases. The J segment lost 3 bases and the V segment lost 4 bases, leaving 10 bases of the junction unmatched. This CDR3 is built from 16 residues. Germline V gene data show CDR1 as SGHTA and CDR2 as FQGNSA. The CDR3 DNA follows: TGTGCCAGCAGCTCCGGCGCCGGGCGGGGGACAGATACGCAGTATTTT. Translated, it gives CASSSGAGRGTDTQYF. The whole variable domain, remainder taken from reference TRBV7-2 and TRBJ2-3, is GAGVSQSPSNKVTEKGKDVELRCDPISGHTALYWYRQSLGQGLEFLIYFQGNSAPDKSGLPSDRFSAERTGGSVSTLTIQRTQQEDSAVYLCASSSGAGRGTDTQYFGPGTRLTVL.

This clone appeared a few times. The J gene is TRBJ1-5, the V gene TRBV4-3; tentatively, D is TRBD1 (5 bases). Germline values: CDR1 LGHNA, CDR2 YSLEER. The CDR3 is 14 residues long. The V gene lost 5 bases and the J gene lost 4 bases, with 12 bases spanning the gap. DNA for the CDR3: TGCGCCAGCAGCGCAGGGATTCGGAATCAGCCCCAGCATTTT. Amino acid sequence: CASSAGIRNQPQHF.

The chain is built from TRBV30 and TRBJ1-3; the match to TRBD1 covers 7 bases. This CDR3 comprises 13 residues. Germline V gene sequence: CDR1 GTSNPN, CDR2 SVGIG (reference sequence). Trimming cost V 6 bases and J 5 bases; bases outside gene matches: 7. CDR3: CACNRGKRNTIYF. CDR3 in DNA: TGTGCCTGTAACAGGGGAAAGAGAAACACCATATATTTT.

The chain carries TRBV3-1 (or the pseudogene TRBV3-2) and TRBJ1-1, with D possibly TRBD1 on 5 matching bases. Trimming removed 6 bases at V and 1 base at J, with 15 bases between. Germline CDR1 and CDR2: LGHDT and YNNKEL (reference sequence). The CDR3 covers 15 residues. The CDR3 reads CASSLWGDPNTEAFF. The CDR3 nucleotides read TGTGCCAGCAGTTTATGGGGGGACCCGAACACTGAAGCTTTCTTT.

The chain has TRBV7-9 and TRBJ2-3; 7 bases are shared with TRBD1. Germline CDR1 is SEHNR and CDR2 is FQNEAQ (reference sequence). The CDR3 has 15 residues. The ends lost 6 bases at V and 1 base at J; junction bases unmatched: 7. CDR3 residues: CASSLTGIGTDTQYF. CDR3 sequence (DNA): TGTGCCAGCAGTTTGACAGGGATCGGCACAGATACGCAGTATTTT.